This paragraph covers one T cell receptor beta chain sequence. The V gene end was trimmed by 2 bases and the J gene end by 4 bases; junction bases not matched to a gene: 9. Per germline, CDR1 SGHRS and CDR2 YFSETQ. The CDR3 extends over 16 amino acids. The repertoire was sequenced with immunoSEQ multiplex PCR; TCRdb's copy has only in-frame clones and lacks some. This table holds under 90,000 clones, about 96% found once. These data are taken from a study of technical replicates of blood from a handful of donors. The sample comprised T cells isolated from PBMCs. The sequence was obtained from a human donor in good health. J is TRBJ2-5 and V is TRBV5-1; 9 positions agree with TRBD2. The CDR3 bases are TGCGCCAGCAGCTTTGGAGGCGGGGGGGCCGGAGAGACCCAGTACTTC. Translating it yields CASSFGGGGAGETQYF.